The following is a T cell receptor beta chain sequence with its context. Libraries were prepared by immunoSEQ multiplex PCR; TCRdb keeps only in-frame clonotypes and omits some of them. Of some 41,000 clones listed, over 60% are singletons. The sample originates from a study of PD-1 blockade in classical Hodgkin lymphoma. Trimming took 4 bases from V and 4 from J, leaving 16 bases between them. CDR1 is LGHNA and CDR2 is YSLEER in the germline V gene. This CDR3 is built from 15 residues. Every patient experienced relapse after autologous stem cell transplantation, and brentuximab vedotin exposure varied.

Sequencing was performed on peripheral blood mononuclear cells (PBMCs), taken at baseline. The TCR was taken from a human donor with classical Hodgkin lymphoma. The V call is TRBV4-3, the J call TRBJ1-1; D possibly corresponds to TRBD1 (6 bases). The CDR3 loop is CASSRSLLGATEAFF. The CDR3 nucleotides are TGCGCCAGCAGCCGAAGCTTGCTGGGGGCCACTGAAGCTTTCTTT.